These 19 T cell receptor beta chains were sequenced from one sample in a study of T-cell reconstitution after alpha-beta-depleted transplantation in children. During its preparation, the TCRbeta library received unique molecular identifiers. TCRdb reanalysed the PCR reads using MiXCR and keeps one entry per CDR3 protein. The sample contains roughly 150,000 distinct CDR3 sequences, around 10% of which appear only once. The source material was PBMCs, sampled before TCRalphabeta/CD19-depleted stem cell transplant. These receptor sequences come from a boy aged 2 to 10 with acute myeloid leukemia, due to receive a stem cell transplant.

This clonotype showed up many times. J is TRBJ1-4 and V is TRBV19; D is unclear. Trimming took 7 bases from V and 4 from J, leaving 10 bases between them. The CDR3 covers 13 residues. Looked up from germline, CDR1 is LNHDA and CDR2 is SQIVND (reference sequence). The CDR3 region is CASIETGNEKLFF. In DNA, the CDR3 is TGTGCCAGTATTGAAACCGGTAATGAAAAACTGTTTTTT.

This clonotype has ten or more counts. V gene TRBV7-9 combines with J gene TRBJ2-5; D is undetermined. The germline V gene has CDR1 SEHNR and CDR2 FQNEAQ (reference sequence). Trimming took off 3 bases at V and 3 bases at J, with 11 bases between the two ends. There are 14 residues in the CDR3. DNA of the CDR3: TGTGCCAGCAGCTTCCGACTCGTTGAAGAGACCCAGTACTTC. Translating gives CASSFRLVEETQYF.

This clonotype was observed a handful of times. A much larger clone lies a single base off, so this may be a read error. V gene TRBV20-1 combines with J gene TRBJ2-2, with 10 bases fitting TRBD2. This CDR3 spans 17 amino acids. Germline V gene data show CDR1 as DFQATT and CDR2 as SNEGSKA (reference sequence). The CDR3, as DNA: TGCTGTGCTAGAGATCCTAGCGGGAGTTGGAACACCGGGGAGCTGTTTTTT. Translating gives CCARDPSGSWNTGELFF.

This clonotype was seen many times. The chain carries TRBV2 and TRBJ2-4; D might be TRBD2 (5 bases). Germline V gene data show CDR1 as SNHLY and CDR2 as FYNNEI. Between the trimmed V and J ends, which lost 6 bases and 1 base, there was a span of 16 bases. The CDR3 totals 16 residues. In DNA, the CDR3 is TGTGCCAGCAGAGCCCGCAGGTGGGAGGCCAAAAACATTCAGTACTTC. Amino acid sequence: CASRARRWEAKNIQYF.

This clonotype was seen ten or more times. This chain's CDR3 is CASSSPGQGGAGELFF. The DNA of the CDR3 is TGTGCCAGCAGCTCCCCGGGACAGGGCGGTGCCGGGGAGCTGTTTTTT. This chain links TRBV7-9 with TRBJ2-2; 9 nucleotides match TRBD1. Germline V gives CDR1 SEHNR, CDR2 FQNEAQ (reference sequence). The CDR3 loop spans 16 amino acids. Trimming took 4 bases from V and 6 from J; bases not matched to a gene: 9.

This clonotype has only a few counts. V and J are TRBV6-1 and TRBJ1-1; the D is unclear. The germline CDR1 and CDR2 sequences are MNHNS and SASEGT. The CDR3 loop spans 18 amino acids. Between the trimmed V and J ends, which lost 7 bases and 1 base, there was a span of 25 bases. The CDR3 coding sequence is TGTGCCAGCACCTACCGCCCCTCCCTCACTTCCCCGAACACTGAAGCTTTCTTT. It specifies CASTYRPSLTSPNTEAFF.

Note on this clonotype: This sequence may be a read error, since a much larger clone differs from it by one base. The V gene is TRBV6-5, the J gene TRBJ1-2, with D hard to call. Germline V lookup: CDR1 MNHEY, CDR2 SVGAGI. There are 13 residues in the CDR3. Trimming removed 2 bases from V and 9 bases from J, with 13 bases in between. The CDR3 spells CASSYGPEVSYTF. CDR3 DNA: TGTGCCAGCAGTTACGGTCCGGAAGTTAGCTACACCTTC.

This clonotype was counted ten times or more. V and J are TRBV5-1 and TRBJ1-2; a possible D gene is TRBD1 (5 bases). Germline V gene data show CDR1 as SGHRS and CDR2 as YFSETQ. CDR3 length: 13 amino acids. Trimming cost V 1 base and J 6 bases, with 10 bases left between them. The CDR3 DNA sequence: TGCGCCAGCAGCTTGTACCGGGGACATGGCTACACCTTC. Protein sequence: CASSLYRGHGYTF.

This clonotype was observed at least ten times. V gene TRBV25-1 combines with J gene TRBJ2-1; D gene ambiguous. CDR3 length: 12 residues. Between the trimmed V and J ends, which lost 4 bases and 9 bases, there was a span of 10 bases. CDR1 MGHDK and CDR2 SYGVNS come from the germline V gene. This CDR3 is CASSVSPAEQFF. The DNA for the CDR3 is TGTGCCAGCAGTGTTTCTCCGGCTGAGCAGTTCTTC.

With regard to this clonotype: A read error may be the cause here, since a much bigger clone is one base away. V and J are TRBV9 and TRBJ1-4; D not resolved. Germline V gene data show CDR1 as SGDLS and CDR2 as YYNGEE. The CDR3 runs to 14 residues. CDR3: CACSYDGYNEKLFF. The CDR3, as DNA: TGTGCCTGCAGCTACGACGGGTATAATGAAAAACTGTTTTTT.

This clonotype appeared many times. The chain is built from TRBV6-5 and TRBJ2-7; D unclear. This CDR3 spans 14 amino acids. In germline, CDR1 is MNHEY, CDR2 SVGAGI. V lost 3 bases and J lost 2, with 11 bases in between. The DNA for the CDR3 is TGTGCCAGCAGTTATCTGCAGGCAACCTACGAGCAGTACTTC. Encoded protein: CASSYLQATYEQYF.

This clonotype was counted ten times or more. The V and J genes are TRBV4-1 and TRBJ1-1; D uncertain. V was cut by 5 bases and J by 4 bases, with 17 bases left in between. From germline, CDR1 is MGHRA and CDR2 YSYEKL. The CDR3 is 15 residues long. Written as DNA, the CDR3 is TGCGCCAGCAGCTCAGGTGGATGGGATAGCACTGAAGCTTTCTTT. It specifies CASSSGGWDSTEAFF.

This clonotype was found many times. The chain uses TRBV7-7 and TRBJ2-5; D gene unclear. Between the trimmed V and J ends, which lost 5 bases and 1 base, there was a span of 11 bases. The germline V gene has CDR1 SSHAT and CDR2 FNYEAQ (reference sequence). There are 14 residues in the CDR3. CDR3 nucleotides: TGTGCCAGCAGCCCGGAAGTCACCCAAGAGACCCAGTACTTC. It translates to CASSPEVTQETQYF.

This clonotype was detected ten times or more. V is TRBV18 and J is TRBJ1-1; perhaps TRBD1 as D (5 bases). The CDR3 runs to 17 residues. Germline values: CDR1 KGHSH, CDR2 LQKENI. The V and J ends lost 1 base and 0 bases respectively, with 15 bases between them. The chain's CDR3 is CASSPQGSGYMNTEAFF. Written as DNA, the CDR3 is TGTGCCAGCTCACCACAGGGGTCTGGCTACATGAACACTGAAGCTTTCTTT.

This clonotype occurred many times. V usage is TRBV5-1 and J usage is TRBJ2-1; TRBD2 aligns across 8 bases. Germline CDR1 and CDR2: SGHRS and YFSETQ. V was pared by 6 bases and J by 4 bases, with 6 bases of the junction left unmatched. The CDR3 covers 14 residues. The CDR3 sequence is CASTPERGYNEQFF. CDR3 nucleotide sequence: TGCGCCAGCACCCCAGAGCGGGGGTACAATGAGCAGTTCTTC. Full variable domain (missing parts from reference TRBV5-1 and TRBJ2-1): KAGVTQTPRYLIKTRGQQVTLSCSPISGHRSVSWYQQTPGQGLQFLFEYFSETQRNKGNFPGRFSGRQFSNSRSEMNVSTLELGDSALYLCASTPERGYNEQFFGPGTRLTVL.

This clonotype was seen repeatedly, ten times or more. The chain links TRBV5-1 to TRBJ2-1; perhaps D is TRBD1 or TRBD2 (5 bases each). Per germline, CDR1 SGHRS and CDR2 YFSETQ. The CDR3 sequence is 13 residues long. V gave up 1 base and J gave up 10 bases, with 12 bases separating them. The CDR3 region is CASSLLSGQEQFF. CDR3 coding DNA: TGCGCCAGCAGCTTGTTGTCGGGGCAAGAGCAGTTCTTC.

This clonotype was seen repeatedly, ten times or more. The chain employs TRBV11-2 and TRBJ2-3; 14 bases map to TRBD2. Trimming at V came to 5 bases and at J to 0 bases, leaving 10 bases not matched to a gene. The length of the CDR3 is 19 residues. Looked up from germline, CDR1 is SGHAT and CDR2 is FQNNGV. The CDR3 sequence: CASSARRTSGGISTDTQYF. The DNA for the CDR3 is TGTGCCAGCAGCGCCCGGCGGACTAGCGGGGGGATTAGCACAGATACGCAGTATTTT.

The table lists this clonotype with many counts. J is TRBJ2-1 and V is TRBV5-5, with 7 bases aligning to TRBD1. J lost 0 bases, V lost 1 base, and 4 bases had no gene match. The germline V gene encodes CDR1 SGHKS and CDR2 YYEKEE (reference sequence). The CDR3 spans 16 residues. CDR3 DNA: TGTGCCAGCAGCTTGCTGACAGGGAGCTCCTACAATGAGCAGTTCTTC. The encoded protein is CASSLLTGSSYNEQFF.

This clonotype was counted many times. The chain employs TRBV28 and TRBJ2-1, with 8 bases aligning to TRBD2. Per germline, CDR1 MDHEN and CDR2 SYDVKM. With 3 bases clipped from V and 9 bases from J, the junction kept 13 bases outside the gene matches. CDR3 length equals 16 residues. The CDR3 sequence is CASSLVPGRAAGEQFF. Here the CDR3 DNA reads TGTGCCAGCAGTTTGGTCCCCGGGAGGGCCGCCGGTGAGCAGTTCTTC.